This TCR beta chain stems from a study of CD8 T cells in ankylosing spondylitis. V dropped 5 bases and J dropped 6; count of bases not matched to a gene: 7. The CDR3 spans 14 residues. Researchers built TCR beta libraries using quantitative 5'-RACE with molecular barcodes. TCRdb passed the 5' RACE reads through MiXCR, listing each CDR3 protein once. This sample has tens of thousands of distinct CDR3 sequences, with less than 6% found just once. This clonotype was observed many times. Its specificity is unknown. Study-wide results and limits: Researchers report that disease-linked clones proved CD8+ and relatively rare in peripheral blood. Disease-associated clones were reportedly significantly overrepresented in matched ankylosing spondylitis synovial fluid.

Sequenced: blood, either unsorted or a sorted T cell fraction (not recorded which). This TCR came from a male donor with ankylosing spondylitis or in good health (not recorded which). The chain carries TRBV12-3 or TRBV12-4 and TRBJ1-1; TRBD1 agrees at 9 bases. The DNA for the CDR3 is TGTGCCAGCAGTGGTGGACAGGGGTACGCTGAAGCTTTCTTT. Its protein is CASSGGQGYAEAFF.